Sequencing of this TCR beta chain was carried out in a study of cytomegalovirus exposure and HLA in healthy donors. Study overall: Earlier work reported approximately 100 million unique TCR beta sequences from some 170 million T cells. Study-wide results and caveats: In a later analysis, V- and J-gene trimming of beta chains associated with a DCLRE1C missense variant, replicated independently. Immune exposure data for these donors was limited to CMV serostatus.

PCR employed 60 Vbeta and 13 Jbeta primers. Only in-frame clones appear in the TCRdb table, and some are missing; sequencing was by immunoSEQ multiplex PCR. Counted here are 270,000 or so clones, nearly 95% occurring once; the ten biggest clones make up about 1.7%. The germline V gene has CDR1 MDHEN and CDR2 SYDVKM. Germline trimming cut 4 bases from V and 4 bases from J; bases unmatched to any gene: 9. This CDR3 has 15 amino acids. About this clone: The antigen is unknown.

This clonotype was sampled from a girl aged 2 to 10 in good health and CMV-seronegative. The rearrangement links TRBV28 to TRBJ1-2; 7 nucleotides align to TRBD1. The specimen was PBMCs. The CDR3 sequence: CASSSQGLGSYGYTF. For the CDR3, the DNA is TGTGCCAGCAGTTCACAGGGGTTGGGATCCTATGGCTACACCTTC.